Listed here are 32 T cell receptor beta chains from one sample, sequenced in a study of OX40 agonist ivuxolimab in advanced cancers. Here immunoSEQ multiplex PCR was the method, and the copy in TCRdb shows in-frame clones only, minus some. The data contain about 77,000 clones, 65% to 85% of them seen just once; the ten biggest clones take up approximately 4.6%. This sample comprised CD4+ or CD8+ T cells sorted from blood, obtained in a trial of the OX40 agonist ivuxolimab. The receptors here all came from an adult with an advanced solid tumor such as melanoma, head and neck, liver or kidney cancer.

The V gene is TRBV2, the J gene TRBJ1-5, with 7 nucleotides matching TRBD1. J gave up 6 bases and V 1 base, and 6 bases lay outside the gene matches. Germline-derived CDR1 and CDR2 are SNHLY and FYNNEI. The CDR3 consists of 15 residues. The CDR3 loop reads CASSEDVTGTQPQHF. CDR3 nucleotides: TGTGCCAGCAGTGAAGACGTGACAGGGACTCAGCCCCAGCATTTT.

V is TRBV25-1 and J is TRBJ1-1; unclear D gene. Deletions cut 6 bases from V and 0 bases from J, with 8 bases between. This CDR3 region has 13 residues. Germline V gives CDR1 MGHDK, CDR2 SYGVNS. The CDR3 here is CASRWTVNTEAFF. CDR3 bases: TGTGCCAGCAGGTGGACTGTGAACACTGAAGCTTTCTTT.

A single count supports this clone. The CDR3 reads CSTSGKGNYGYTF. In nucleotides, the CDR3 is TGCAGCACCAGCGGTAAGGGGAACTATGGCTACACCTTC. The chain employs TRBV29-1 and TRBJ1-2; possibly TRBD1 for D (5 bases). V lost 8 bases, J lost 2 bases, and 15 bases lay in between. From germline, CDR1 is SQVTM and CDR2 ANQGSEA. The CDR3 runs to 13 residues. Full variable domain (missing parts from reference TRBV29-1 and TRBJ1-2): SAVISQKPSRDICQRGTSLTIQCQVDSQVTMMFWYRQQPGQSLTLIATANQGSEATYESGFVIDKFPISRPNLTFSTLTVSNMSPEDSSIYLCSTSGKGNYGYTFGSGTRLTVV.

The CDR3: CASSISAGGYGYTF. CDR3 DNA: TGTGCCAGTAGTATTTCGGCCGGGGGCTATGGCTACACCTTC. The J gene is TRBJ1-2, the V gene TRBV19; D is possibly TRBD1 (5 bases). V was clipped by 3 bases and J by 4 bases, with 12 bases between them. The CDR3 runs 14 residues. Per the germline V gene, CDR1 is LNHDA and CDR2 is SQIVND (reference sequence).

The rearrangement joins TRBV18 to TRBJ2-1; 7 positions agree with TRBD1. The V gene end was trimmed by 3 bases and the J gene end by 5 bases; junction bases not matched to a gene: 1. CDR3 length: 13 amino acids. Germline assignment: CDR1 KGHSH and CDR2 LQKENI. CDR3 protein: CASSPDRNNEQFF. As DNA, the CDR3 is TGTGCCAGCTCACCGGACAGGAACAATGAGCAGTTCTTC.

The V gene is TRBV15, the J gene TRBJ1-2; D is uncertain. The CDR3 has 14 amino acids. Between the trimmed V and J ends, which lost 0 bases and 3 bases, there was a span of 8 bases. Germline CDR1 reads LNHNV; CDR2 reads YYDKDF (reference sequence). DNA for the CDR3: TGTGCCACCAGCAGAGATTCGGGCTACTATGGCTACACCTTC. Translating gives CATSRDSGYYGYTF.

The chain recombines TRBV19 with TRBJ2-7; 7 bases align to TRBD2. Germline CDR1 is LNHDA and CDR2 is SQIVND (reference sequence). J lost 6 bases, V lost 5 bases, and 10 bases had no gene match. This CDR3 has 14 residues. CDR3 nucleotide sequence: TGTGCCAGTAGTCCCGGGACTATTATTGGCGAGCAGTACTTC. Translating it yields CASSPGTIIGEQYF.

The chain's CDR3 is CASSEGAGWRDTGELFF. The CDR3 DNA sequence: TGCGCCAGCAGCGAAGGGGCCGGATGGAGGGACACCGGGGAGCTGTTTTTT. The V and J genes are TRBV4-1 and TRBJ2-2; tentative D call: TRBD2 (6 bases). The CDR3 is 17 amino acids. Germline CDR1 is MGHRA and CDR2 is YSYEKL. Trimming left V 5 bases short and J 3 bases short, with 19 bases between.

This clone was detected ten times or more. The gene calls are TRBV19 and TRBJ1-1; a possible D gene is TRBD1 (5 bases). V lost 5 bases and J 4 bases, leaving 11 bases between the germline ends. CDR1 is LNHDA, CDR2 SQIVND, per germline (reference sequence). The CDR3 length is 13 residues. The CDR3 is CASSWGVGTEAFF. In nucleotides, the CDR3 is TGTGCCAGTAGTTGGGGGGTTGGCACTGAAGCTTTCTTT.

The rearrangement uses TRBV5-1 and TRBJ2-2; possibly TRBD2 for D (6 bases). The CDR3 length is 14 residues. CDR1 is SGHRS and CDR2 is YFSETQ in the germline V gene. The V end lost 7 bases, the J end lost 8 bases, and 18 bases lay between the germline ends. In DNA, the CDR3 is TGCGCCAGCTCTAACCCTCGGGCGGGAGGGGAGCTGTTTTTT. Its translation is CASSNPRAGGELFF.

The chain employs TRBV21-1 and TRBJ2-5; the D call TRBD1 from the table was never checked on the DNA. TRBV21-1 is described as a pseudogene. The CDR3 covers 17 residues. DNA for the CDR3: TGTGCCAGCAGCACACAAAACTTAGAGGGGGCTCAAGAGACCCAGTACTTC. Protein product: CASSTQNLEGAQETQYF.

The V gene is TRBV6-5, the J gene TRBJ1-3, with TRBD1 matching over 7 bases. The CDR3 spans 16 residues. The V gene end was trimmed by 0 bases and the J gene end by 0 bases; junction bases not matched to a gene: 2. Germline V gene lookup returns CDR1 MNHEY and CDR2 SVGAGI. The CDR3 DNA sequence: TGTGCCAGCAGTTACTCGACAGGGTACTCTGGAAACACCATATATTTT. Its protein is CASSYSTGYSGNTIYF.

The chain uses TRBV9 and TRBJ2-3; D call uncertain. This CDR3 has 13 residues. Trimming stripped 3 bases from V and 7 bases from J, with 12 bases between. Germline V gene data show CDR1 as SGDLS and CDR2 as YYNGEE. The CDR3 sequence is CASSGGGFNTQYF. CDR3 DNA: TGTGCCAGCAGCGGAGGTGGATTCAATACGCAGTATTTT.

The CDR3 nucleotides are TGTGCCATCAGTGAAGTGGGGGCCGGCACTGAAGCTTTCTTT. Translating gives CAISEVGAGTEAFF. This rearrangement joins TRBV10-3 to TRBJ1-1; maybe TRBD1 (6 bases). V gave up 3 bases and J gave up 4 bases, with 12 bases separating them. The CDR3 has 14 amino acids. Looked up from germline, CDR1 is ENHRY and CDR2 is SYGVKD.

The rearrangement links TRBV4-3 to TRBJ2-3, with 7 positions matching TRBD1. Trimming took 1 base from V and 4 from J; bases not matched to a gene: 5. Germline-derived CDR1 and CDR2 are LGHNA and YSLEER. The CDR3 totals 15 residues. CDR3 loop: CASSQVDRAADTQYF. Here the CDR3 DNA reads TGCGCCAGCAGCCAAGTAGACAGGGCCGCAGATACGCAGTATTTT.

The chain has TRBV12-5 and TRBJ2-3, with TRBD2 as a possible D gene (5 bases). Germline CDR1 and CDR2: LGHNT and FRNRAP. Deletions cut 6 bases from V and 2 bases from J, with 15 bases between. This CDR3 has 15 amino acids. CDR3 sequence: CASGPKAVATDTQYF. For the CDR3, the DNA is TGTGCTAGTGGCCCCAAAGCGGTCGCCACAGATACGCAGTATTTT.

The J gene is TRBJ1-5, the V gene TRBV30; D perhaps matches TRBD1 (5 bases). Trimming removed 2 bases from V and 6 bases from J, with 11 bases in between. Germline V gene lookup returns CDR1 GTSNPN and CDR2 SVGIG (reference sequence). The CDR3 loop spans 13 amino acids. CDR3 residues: CAWSLGDVQPQHF. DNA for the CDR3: TGTGCCTGGAGTCTGGGGGATGTTCAGCCCCAGCATTTT.

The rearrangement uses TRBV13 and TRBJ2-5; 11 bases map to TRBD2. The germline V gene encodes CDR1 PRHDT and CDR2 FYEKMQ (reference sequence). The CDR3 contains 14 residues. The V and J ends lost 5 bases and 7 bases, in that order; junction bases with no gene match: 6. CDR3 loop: CASSLTSGARTQYF. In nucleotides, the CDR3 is TGTGCCAGCAGCCTGACTAGCGGGGCCCGGACCCAGTACTTC.

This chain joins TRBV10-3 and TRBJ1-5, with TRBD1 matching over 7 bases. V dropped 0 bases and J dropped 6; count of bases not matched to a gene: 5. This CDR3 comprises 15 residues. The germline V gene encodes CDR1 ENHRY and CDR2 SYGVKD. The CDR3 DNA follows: TGTGCCATCAGTGAGTCGACAGGGCAGGGTCAGCCCCAGCATTTT. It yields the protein CAISESTGQGQPQHF.

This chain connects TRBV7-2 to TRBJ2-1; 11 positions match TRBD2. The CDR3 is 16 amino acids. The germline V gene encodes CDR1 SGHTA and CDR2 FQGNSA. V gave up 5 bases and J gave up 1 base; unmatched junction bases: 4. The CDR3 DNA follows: TGTGCCAGCAGCCAAACTAGCGGGAGTTCCTACAATGAGCAGTTCTTC. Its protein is CASSQTSGSSYNEQFF. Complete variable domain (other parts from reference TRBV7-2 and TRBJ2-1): GAGVSQSPSNKVTEKGKDVELRCDPISGHTALYWYRQSLGQGLEFLIYFQGNSAPDKSGLPSDRFSAERTGGSVSTLTIQRTQQEDSAVYLCASSQTSGSSYNEQFFGPGTRLTVL.

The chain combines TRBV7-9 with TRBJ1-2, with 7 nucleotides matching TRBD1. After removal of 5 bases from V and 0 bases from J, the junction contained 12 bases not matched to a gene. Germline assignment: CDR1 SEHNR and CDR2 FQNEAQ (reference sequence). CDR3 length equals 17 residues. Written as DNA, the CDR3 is TGTGCCAGCAGCCCTCTGCCGGCCACAGGGGCTAACTATGGCTACACCTTC. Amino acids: CASSPLPATGANYGYTF. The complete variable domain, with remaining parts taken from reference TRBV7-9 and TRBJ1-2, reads DTGVSQNPRHKITKRGQNVTFRCDPISEHNRLYWYRQTLGQGPEFLTYFQNEAQLEKSRLLSDRFSAERPKGSFSTLEIQRTEQGDSAMYLCASSPLPATGANYGYTFGSGTRLTVV.

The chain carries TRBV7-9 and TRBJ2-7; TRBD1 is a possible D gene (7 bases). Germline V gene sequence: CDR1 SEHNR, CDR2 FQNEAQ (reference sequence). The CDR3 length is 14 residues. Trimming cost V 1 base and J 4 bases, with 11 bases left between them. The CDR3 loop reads CASSLETGTYEQYF. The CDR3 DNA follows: TGTGCCAGCAGCTTAGAGACAGGGACTTACGAGCAGTACTTC. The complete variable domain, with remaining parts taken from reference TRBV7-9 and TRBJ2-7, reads DTGVSQNPRHKITKRGQNVTFRCDPISEHNRLYWYRQTLGQGPEFLTYFQNEAQLEKSRLLSDRFSAERPKGSFSTLEIQRTEQGDSAMYLCASSLETGTYEQYFGPGTRLTVT.

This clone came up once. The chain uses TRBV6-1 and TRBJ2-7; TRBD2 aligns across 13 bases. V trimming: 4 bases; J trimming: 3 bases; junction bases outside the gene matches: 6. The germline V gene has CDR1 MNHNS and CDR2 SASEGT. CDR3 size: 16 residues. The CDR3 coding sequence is TGTGCCAGCAGTGCGCGGACTAGCGGGGGCCTCTACGAGCAGTACTTC. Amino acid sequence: CASSARTSGGLYEQYF.

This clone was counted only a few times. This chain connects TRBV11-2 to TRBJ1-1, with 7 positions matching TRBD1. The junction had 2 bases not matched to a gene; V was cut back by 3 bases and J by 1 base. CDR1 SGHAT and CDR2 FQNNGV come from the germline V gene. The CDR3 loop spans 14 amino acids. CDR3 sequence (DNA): TGTGCCAGCAGCTTTGGGACAGCGAACACTGAAGCTTTCTTT. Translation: CASSFGTANTEAFF.

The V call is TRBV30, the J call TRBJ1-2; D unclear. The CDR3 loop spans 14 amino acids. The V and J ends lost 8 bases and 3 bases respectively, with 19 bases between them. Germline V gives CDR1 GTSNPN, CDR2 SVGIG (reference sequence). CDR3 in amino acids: CATKPKRHDYGYTF. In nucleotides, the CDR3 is TGTGCCACGAAACCGAAGCGACATGACTATGGCTACACCTTC. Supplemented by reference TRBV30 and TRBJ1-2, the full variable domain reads SQTIHQWPATLVQPVGSPLSLECTVEGTSNPNLYWYRQAAGRGLQLLFYSVGIGQISSEVPQNLSASRPQDRQFILSSKKLLLSDSGFYLCATKPKRHDYGYTFGSGTRLTVV.

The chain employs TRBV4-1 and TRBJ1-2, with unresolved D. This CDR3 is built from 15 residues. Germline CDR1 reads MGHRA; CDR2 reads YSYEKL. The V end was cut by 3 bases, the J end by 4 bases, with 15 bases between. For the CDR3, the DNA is TGCGCCAGCAGCCATCTCGGGTTTACGAGCTATGGCTACACCTTC. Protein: CASSHLGFTSYGYTF.

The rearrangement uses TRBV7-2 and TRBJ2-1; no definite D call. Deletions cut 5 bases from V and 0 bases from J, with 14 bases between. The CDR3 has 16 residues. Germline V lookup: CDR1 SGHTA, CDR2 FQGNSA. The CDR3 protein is CASSPGASSSYNEQFF. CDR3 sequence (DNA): TGTGCCAGCAGCCCCGGAGCGTCGAGCTCCTACAATGAGCAGTTCTTC.

The DNA of the CDR3 is TGCGCCAGCAGCTCCAAATCGGGACAGACCACTGAAGCTTTCTTT. Its protein is CASSSKSGQTTEAFF. This rearrangement joins TRBV5-1 to TRBJ1-1; 7 nucleotides agree with TRBD1. V shed 3 bases, J shed 4 bases, and the junction held 9 bases outside the gene matches. Germline V gives CDR1 SGHRS, CDR2 YFSETQ. The CDR3 length is 15 residues.

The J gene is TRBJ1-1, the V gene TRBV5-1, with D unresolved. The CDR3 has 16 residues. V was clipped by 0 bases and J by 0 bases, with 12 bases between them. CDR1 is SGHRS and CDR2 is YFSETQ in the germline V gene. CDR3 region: CASSLGRVPMNTEAFF. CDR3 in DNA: TGCGCCAGCAGCTTGGGTAGGGTCCCCATGAACACTGAAGCTTTCTTT.

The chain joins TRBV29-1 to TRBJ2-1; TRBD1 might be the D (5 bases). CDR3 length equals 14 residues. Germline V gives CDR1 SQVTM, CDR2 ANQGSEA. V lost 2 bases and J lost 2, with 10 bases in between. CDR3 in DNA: TGCAGCGTTGAAAGGGGAAGGGCCTACAATGAGCAGTTCTTC. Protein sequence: CSVERGRAYNEQFF.

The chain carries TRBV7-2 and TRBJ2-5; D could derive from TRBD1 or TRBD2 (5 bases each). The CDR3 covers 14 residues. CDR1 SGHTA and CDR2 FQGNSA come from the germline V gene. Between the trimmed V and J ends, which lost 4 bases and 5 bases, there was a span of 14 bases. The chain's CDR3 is CASSSQGWGETQYF. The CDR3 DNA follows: TGTGCCAGCAGCTCCCAGGGTTGGGGGGAGACCCAGTACTTC.

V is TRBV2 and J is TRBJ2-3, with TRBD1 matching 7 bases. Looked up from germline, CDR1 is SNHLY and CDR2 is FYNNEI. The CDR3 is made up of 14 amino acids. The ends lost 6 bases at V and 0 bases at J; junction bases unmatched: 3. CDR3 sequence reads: CASRNRGSTDTQYF. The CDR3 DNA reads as TGTGCCAGCAGGAACAGGGGTAGCACAGATACGCAGTATTTT.